The source of this TCR beta chain is a study of T cell responses to AZD1222 COVID-19 vaccine. With respect to this clone: No antigen is known for it.

Study results and caveats: Donors skewed white British and female; clonal diversity was possibly underestimated.

In germline, CDR1 is SGHRS, CDR2 YFSETQ. V was pared by 7 bases and J by 5 bases, with 15 bases between. The CDR3 consists of 13 residues. Sequenced by immunoSEQ multiplex PCR; TCRdb stores in-frame clones only, minus some. The data hold about 110,000 clones, with about 90% observed a single time. The clonotype comes from an adult in good health. This material consisted of peripheral blood, taken on day 0 of AZD1222 vaccination. The chain carries TRBV5-1 and TRBJ1-1; maybe TRBD1 (5 bases). This CDR3 reads CASRLGVVTEAFF. The CDR3 coding sequence is TGCGCCAGCCGTTTAGGGGTGGTGACTGAAGCTTTCTTT.